This T cell receptor beta chain was observed in a study of cytomegalovirus exposure and HLA in healthy donors. Study-level findings and limits: The HLA-A and HLA-B alleles of most subjects were reportedly predicted accurately from TCR beta sequences. As a later analysis showed, several of the most significant clusters appeared to be linked to common viral pathogens. Reportedly, a later analysis found an Asian-associated ancestry cluster had fewer N-insertions than the approximately 700-donor mean.

V dropped 1 base and J dropped 2 bases, with 9 bases sitting between them. The CDR3 totals 14 residues. The germline CDR1 and CDR2 sequences are LGHNA and YSLEER. A word on this clone: The target antigen is unknown.

60 Vbeta and 13 Jbeta primers were used in PCR. Here immunoSEQ multiplex PCR was the method, and the copy in TCRdb shows in-frame clones only, minus some. The table records about 130,000 clones, about 83% of them present only once. This rearrangement joins TRBV4-3 to TRBJ2-7; weak D call: TRBD1 (5 bases). This receptor was obtained from a girl between 2 and 10 years old in good health and CMV-seronegative. The sequenced material came from PBMCs. The CDR3 is CASSQGAGPYEQYF. Written as DNA, the CDR3 is TGCGCCAGCAGCCAAGGGGCAGGGCCCTACGAGCAGTACTTC.